A single sample is the source of the 22 T cell receptor beta chains below, sequenced in a study of T cells after yellow fever vaccination. Using its own MiXCR run on the 5' RACE reads, TCRdb lists one record per CDR3 protein. The sample carries around 310,000 distinct CDR3 sequences, more than 3% recorded once. The sample was PBMCs, taken on the day of the yellow fever booster vaccination. These receptors were obtained from a man aged 18 to 35 who received the YFV17D yellow fever vaccine.

This clonotype turned up a few times. The rearrangement joins TRBV7-9 to TRBJ2-5; 8 bases line up with TRBD1. Germline V CDR1 and CDR2: SEHNR, FQNEAQ (reference sequence). The CDR3 covers 16 residues. The trim removed 2 bases at V and 5 bases at J, leaving 10 bases unmatched. CDR3: CASSLILTGAGETQYF. The CDR3 DNA follows: TGTGCCAGCAGCTTAATTCTGACAGGGGCGGGGGAGACCCAGTACTTC.

This clonotype was recorded many times. This chain links TRBV5-1 with TRBJ2-5; D call uncertain. Germline values: CDR1 SGHRS, CDR2 YFSETQ. This CDR3 has 12 amino acids. Trimming stripped 4 bases from V and 4 bases from J, with 8 bases between. In DNA, the CDR3 is TGCGCCAGCAGCGTGGGCAGAGAGACCCAGTACTTC. Translated: CASSVGRETQYF.

In its sample, this clonotype was seen a few times. The chain is built from TRBV6-6 and TRBJ1-4; tentative D call: TRBD1 (6 bases). The CDR3 totals 14 residues. V lost 5 bases and J 4 bases, leaving 11 bases between the germline ends. Germline CDR1 and CDR2: MNHNY and SVGAGI (reference sequence). The DNA of the CDR3 is TGTGCCAGCAGTGAGGGGGGCTATAATGAAAAACTGTTTTTT. This codes for CASSEGGYNEKLFF.

This clonotype was recorded many times. The chain carries TRBV7-6 and TRBJ1-1, with D hard to call. The germline V gene encodes CDR1 SGHVS and CDR2 FNYEAQ. This CDR3 is built from 14 residues. Trimming pared 5 bases from V and 4 bases from J, leaving 14 bases between. The CDR3 region has the DNA TGTGCCAGCAGCGTTCGGGCCTCCGCCACTGAAGCTTTCTTT. This codes for CASSVRASATEAFF.

In its sample, this clonotype was seen many times. This chain connects TRBV5-1 to TRBJ2-3; D gene uncertain. The V gene lost 4 bases and the J gene lost 6 bases, with 12 bases spanning the gap. Germline CDR1 and CDR2: SGHRS and YFSETQ. This CDR3 spans 13 amino acids. The CDR3 here is CASSPDVLDTQYF. In nucleotides, the CDR3 is TGCGCCAGCAGCCCGGACGTGTTGGATACGCAGTATTTT.

This clonotype showed up many times. The chain employs TRBV5-1 and TRBJ2-7, with D perhaps TRBD1 or TRBD2 (5 bases each). CDR1 SGHRS and CDR2 YFSETQ come from the germline V gene. The CDR3 runs 13 residues. V lost 6 bases, J lost 8 bases, and 18 bases lay in between. The CDR3 coding sequence is TGCGCCAGCACCCGGGACCTCAACGAGAAGCAGTACTTC. It yields the protein CASTRDLNEKQYF.

In its sample, this clonotype was seen a few times. The chain joins TRBV7-6 to TRBJ1-2, with D tentatively TRBD1 (5 bases). The CDR3 has 12 amino acids. Germline CDR1 and CDR2: SGHVS and FNYEAQ. V dropped 6 bases and J dropped 7 bases, with 12 bases sitting between them. The DNA for the CDR3 is TGTGCCAGCAGTCCGGGACGATTTGGCTACACCTTC. It specifies CASSPGRFGYTF.

The chain uses TRBV2 and TRBJ1-5; D gene uncertain. Germline CDR1 and CDR2: SNHLY and FYNNEI. The CDR3 length is 14 residues. V was clipped by 3 bases and J by 4 bases, with 10 bases between them. The CDR3 here is CASSELNGNQPQHF. The CDR3 DNA sequence: TGTGCCAGCAGTGAGCTAAACGGGAATCAGCCCCAGCATTTT.

This clonotype was observed at least ten times. V is TRBV7-2 and J is TRBJ1-2; 7 nucleotides align to TRBD1. CDR1 SGHTA and CDR2 FQGNSA come from the germline V gene. The length of the CDR3 is 13 residues. The trim removed 5 bases at V and 4 bases at J, leaving 4 bases unmatched. CDR3 sequence (DNA): TGTGCCAGCAGCGCGGGACAGCTCTATGGCTACACCTTC. Encoded protein: CASSAGQLYGYTF. Drawing the rest from reference TRBV7-2 and TRBJ1-2, the complete variable domain is GAGVSQSPSNKVTEKGKDVELRCDPISGHTALYWYRQSLGQGLEFLIYFQGNSAPDKSGLPSDRFSAERTGGSVSTLTIQRTQQEDSAVYLCASSAGQLYGYTFGSGTRLTVV.

The chain couples TRBV27 to TRBJ2-3, with 11 bases fitting TRBD2. Germline lookup yields CDR1 MNHEY and CDR2 SMNVEV (reference sequence). Losses at the gene ends were 5 bases for V and 2 bases for J; bases not matched to a gene: 9. The CDR3 spans 17 residues. The CDR3 sequence is CASSRTSGGLHTDTQYF. The CDR3 bases are TGTGCCAGCAGTCGAACTAGCGGGGGCCTTCACACAGATACGCAGTATTTT.

Many counts were recorded for this clonotype. This chain connects TRBV10-3 to TRBJ2-5; D possibly corresponds to TRBD1 (6 bases). V lost 5 bases, J lost 3 bases, and 10 bases lay in between. The CDR3 is 13 residues long. Germline-derived CDR1 and CDR2 are ENHRY and SYGVKD. The CDR3 here is CAISRQDEETQYF. Written as DNA, the CDR3 is TGTGCCATCAGTAGACAGGATGAAGAGACCCAGTACTTC.

This clonotype appeared many times. This chain joins TRBV20-1 and TRBJ2-1, with D tentatively TRBD1 (6 bases). Trimming removed 5 bases from V and 3 bases from J, with 14 bases in between. The CDR3 length is 14 residues. CDR1 and CDR2 (germline): DFQATT, SNEGSKA (reference sequence). The CDR3 DNA is TGCAGTGCTGTCCCCAGGGGCTACTACAATGAGCAGTTCTTC. Amino acids: CSAVPRGYYNEQFF.

A few counts support this clonotype. The chain has TRBV7-9 and TRBJ1-6; TRBD1 matches at 9 bases. Germline CDR1 SEHNR, CDR2 FQNEAQ (reference sequence). This CDR3 has 14 amino acids. The J segment lost 8 bases and the V segment lost 9 bases, leaving 8 bases of the junction unmatched. The CDR3 reads CASAPGTGHSPLHF. In DNA, the CDR3 is TGTGCCAGTGCCCCCGGGACAGGGCATTCACCCCTCCACTTT.

This clonotype was counted ten times or more. V and J are TRBV23-1 and TRBJ1-6; D not certain. TRBV23-1 is recorded as an ORF, its role being uncertain. The V end lost 9 bases, the J end lost 9 bases, and 12 bases lay between the germline ends. The CDR3 runs 12 residues. CDR3 DNA sequence: TGCGCCAGGGCCCTTTCTTCTTCACCCCTCCACTTT. As protein: CARALSSSPLHF.

This clonotype was seen a few times. The rearrangement links TRBV15 to TRBJ1-2, with a possible D match to TRBD1 (5 bases). The V end was cut by 0 bases, the J end by 6 bases, with 11 bases between. The CDR3 runs to 14 residues. Germline V gives CDR1 LNHNV, CDR2 YYDKDF (reference sequence). The CDR3 here is CATSRDQGDDGYTF. CDR3 nucleotide sequence: TGTGCCACCAGCAGAGATCAAGGGGACGATGGCTACACCTTC.

This clonotype was observed at least ten times. V usage is TRBV5-5 and J usage is TRBJ2-1; the D gene could be TRBD1 or TRBD2 (5 bases each). The CDR3 length is 15 residues. Germline V gene lookup returns CDR1 SGHKS and CDR2 YYEKEE (reference sequence). Between the trimmed V and J ends, which lost 7 bases and 3 bases, there was a span of 17 bases. This chain's CDR3 is CASRGENSDYNEQFF. CDR3 bases: TGTGCCAGCCGAGGGGAGAATAGCGACTACAATGAGCAGTTCTTC.

This clonotype was seen a few times. The gene calls are TRBV11-2 and TRBJ1-1; the D gene is possibly TRBD1 (5 bases). V lost 5 bases and J 6 bases, leaving 13 bases between the germline ends. CDR1 and CDR2 (germline): SGHAT, FQNNGV. This CDR3 has 13 residues. The CDR3 DNA sequence: TGTGCCAGCAGCCCGTCAGGGACCCCTGAAGCTTTCTTT. It specifies CASSPSGTPEAFF.

This clonotype has just one count. V usage is TRBV20-1 and J usage is TRBJ1-2; 10 positions agree with TRBD1. The CDR3 has 14 residues. The germline V gene encodes CDR1 DFQATT and CDR2 SNEGSKA (reference sequence). V dropped 3 bases and J dropped 7; count of bases not matched to a gene: 8. The CDR3 reads CSASPFGQGVGYTF. The CDR3, as DNA: TGCAGTGCTAGTCCGTTTGGACAGGGGGTTGGCTACACCTTC.

The rearrangement links TRBV20-1 to TRBJ1-4; 7 nucleotides align to TRBD1. J was trimmed by 4 bases and V by 2 bases; bases with no gene match: 4. This CDR3 is 14 amino acids long. CDR1 is DFQATT and CDR2 is SNEGSKA in the germline V gene (reference sequence). CDR3: CSARSRGHNEKLFF. The CDR3 coding sequence is TGCAGTGCTAGATCGAGGGGGCATAATGAAAAACTGTTTTTT.

The gene calls are TRBV9 and TRBJ2-3; maybe TRBD1 (5 bases). V dropped 3 bases and J dropped 6 bases, with 14 bases sitting between them. The length of the CDR3 is 14 residues. Germline CDR1 reads SGDLS; CDR2 reads YYNGEE. The CDR3 sequence is CASSASDSLDTQYF. CDR3 coding DNA: TGTGCCAGCAGCGCATCAGACAGTTTGGATACGCAGTATTTT.

This clonotype was recorded at least ten times. The V and J genes are TRBV30 and TRBJ2-3; D perhaps matches TRBD2 (5 bases). CDR3 size: 14 residues. CDR1 and CDR2 from the germline V gene are GTSNPN and SVGIG (reference sequence). The V and J ends lost 8 bases and 0 bases respectively, with 15 bases between them. CDR3 nucleotides: TGTGCCCTCTCACCGGGGTTGAGCACAGATACGCAGTATTTT. It encodes CALSPGLSTDTQYF.

This clonotype was recorded many times. The chain joins TRBV20-1 to TRBJ1-4, with D tentatively TRBD1 (5 bases). CDR1 DFQATT and CDR2 SNEGSKA come from the germline V gene (reference sequence). This CDR3 contains 15 residues. Trimming removed 4 bases at V and 7 bases at J, with 19 bases between. The chain's CDR3 is CSAIRISGLGEKLFF. CDR3 in DNA: TGCAGTGCTATACGCATTTCGGGACTTGGTGAAAAACTGTTTTTT.